The 10 T cell receptor beta chains listed next were all sequenced from one sample in a study of long-term antiretroviral therapy in people with HIV. They ran version v3.0 of the immunoSEQ assay at survey level. Profiling relied on immunoSEQ multiplex PCR, and the TCRdb table lists in-frame clones only, not all of them. The sample holds about 38,000 clones; over 75% are singletons and the top ten take approximately 5.1%. Sequenced material: unsorted PBMCs, taken 1.5 years after starting antiretroviral therapy. The receptors stem from a young man with HIV.

The CDR3 reads CASRLDPGQGAGGYTF. In DNA, the CDR3 is TGTGCCAGCAGACTAGACCCGGGACAGGGAGCGGGTGGCTACACCTTC. The chain has TRBV28 and TRBJ1-2; 9 positions agree with TRBD1. Looked up from germline, CDR1 is MDHEN and CDR2 is SYDVKM. The length of the CDR3 is 16 residues. The V segment lost 6 bases and the J segment 7 bases; nucleotides outside the gene matches: 15.

This sequence joins TRBV25-1 and TRBJ2-1, with D possibly matching TRBD2 (5 bases). Deletions cut 0 bases from V and 9 bases from J, with 9 bases between. Germline assignment: CDR1 MGHDK and CDR2 SYGVNS. The CDR3 loop spans 13 amino acids. This CDR3 is CASSEYGGSEQFF. CDR3 nucleotide sequence: TGTGCCAGCAGTGAATATGGTGGGAGTGAGCAGTTCTTC. The variable domain in full, completed from reference TRBV25-1 and TRBJ2-1, reads EADIYQTPRYLVIGTGKKITLECSQTMGHDKMYWYQQDPGMELHLIHYSYGVNSTEKGDLSSESTVSRIRTEHFPLTLESARPSHTSQYLCASSEYGGSEQFFGPGTRLTVL.

The chain has TRBV19 and TRBJ1-4, with a possible D match to TRBD1 (5 bases). Germline CDR1 LNHDA, CDR2 SQIVND (reference sequence). Trimming took off 7 bases at V and 3 bases at J, with 9 bases between the two ends. This CDR3 spans 13 amino acids. CDR3 nucleotide sequence: TGTGCCAGTACGAGGGGACCTAATGAAAAACTGTTTTTT. It yields the protein CASTRGPNEKLFF.

The rearrangement uses TRBV5-4 and TRBJ2-1; 10 nucleotides agree with TRBD2. J gave up 6 bases and V 0 bases, and 9 bases lay outside the gene matches. The CDR3 is 17 residues long. In germline, CDR1 is SGHNT, CDR2 YYREEE (reference sequence). The CDR3 here is CASSLGVPSGGGNEQFF. In DNA, the CDR3 is TGTGCCAGCAGCTTGGGGGTCCCCAGCGGGGGGGGCAATGAGCAGTTCTTC.

J is TRBJ2-7 and V is TRBV28; 11 nucleotides align to TRBD1. From germline, CDR1 is MDHEN and CDR2 SYDVKM. Trimming took 3 bases from V and 2 from J; bases not matched to a gene: 9. The CDR3 sequence is 17 residues long. In DNA form, the CDR3 reads TGTGCCAGCAGTTTGTACACCGGGACAGGGGGACCCTACGAGCAGTACTTC. Residues: CASSLYTGTGGPYEQYF.

The J gene is TRBJ1-5, the V gene TRBV19; D ambiguous. Trimming cost V 8 bases and J 2 bases, with 10 bases left between them. Germline CDR1 is LNHDA and CDR2 is SQIVND (reference sequence). The CDR3 covers 13 residues. CDR3 DNA: TGTGCCAGTCAGGACGCCGGCAATCAGCCCCAGCATTTT. The encoded protein is CASQDAGNQPQHF.

This clone came up a few times. The chain couples TRBV6-1 to TRBJ2-1; D unclear. Germline-derived CDR1 and CDR2 are MNHNS and SASEGT. Trimming cost V 3 bases and J 0 bases, with 6 bases left between them. There are 14 residues in the CDR3. CDR3 residues: CASSDGGSYNEQFF. The CDR3 DNA follows: TGTGCCAGCAGTGACGGTGGCTCCTACAATGAGCAGTTCTTC.

This chain connects TRBV28 to TRBJ2-3; tentatively, D is TRBD1 or TRBD2 (6 bases each). The CDR3 has 16 amino acids. Trimming took 4 bases from V and 1 from J, leaving 15 bases between them. Germline CDR1 is MDHEN and CDR2 is SYDVKM. The CDR3 spells CASSSPGAQGTDTQYF. CDR3 in DNA: TGTGCCAGCAGTTCCCCGGGGGCGCAGGGCACAGATACGCAGTATTTT.

The V and J genes are TRBV4-1 and TRBJ2-2; the match to TRBD2 covers 11 bases. The CDR3 is made up of 18 amino acids. Looked up from germline, CDR1 is MGHRA and CDR2 is YSYEKL. The junction had 12 bases not matched to a gene; V was cut back by 4 bases and J by 5 bases. The CDR3 is CASSPWGLAGGGTGELFF. The CDR3 DNA sequence: TGCGCCAGCAGCCCCTGGGGCCTAGCGGGAGGTGGGACCGGGGAGCTGTTTTTT.

The CDR3 loop is CASSDQGIGYGYTF. As DNA, the CDR3 is TGTGCCAGCAGTGATCAAGGAATCGGATATGGCTACACCTTC. This chain joins TRBV2 and TRBJ1-2, with D hard to call. This CDR3 is built from 14 residues. V lost 3 bases, J lost 5 bases, and 13 bases lay in between. Germline V CDR1 and CDR2: SNHLY, FYNNEI.